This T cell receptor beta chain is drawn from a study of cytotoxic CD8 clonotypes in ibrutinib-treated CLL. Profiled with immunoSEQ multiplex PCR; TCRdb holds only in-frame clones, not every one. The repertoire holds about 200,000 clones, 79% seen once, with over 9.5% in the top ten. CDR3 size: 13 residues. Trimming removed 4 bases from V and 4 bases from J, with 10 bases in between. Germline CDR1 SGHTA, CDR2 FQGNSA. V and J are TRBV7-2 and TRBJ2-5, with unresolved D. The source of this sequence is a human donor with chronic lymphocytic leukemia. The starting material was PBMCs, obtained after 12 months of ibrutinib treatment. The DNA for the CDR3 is TGTGCCAGCAGCTCGGCGGTTCGAGAGACCCAGTACTTC. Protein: CASSSAVRETQYF.